One sample yielded the 30 T cell receptor beta chains listed below, sequenced in a study of T-cell memory formation after mild COVID-19. From the 5' RACE reads, TCRdb called clonotypes with MiXCR, one entry per CDR3 protein. The sample includes 250,000 to 350,000 distinct CDR3 sequences, just under 20% of them seen just once. Sequencing was carried out using PBMCs or a T cell subset sorted from them (not recorded which). The receptors come from a man aged 18 to 29 who had mild COVID-19 (a few samples of this study predate the infection). Cell type and time point are not known.

This chain uses TRBV19 with TRBJ1-1; tentative D call: TRBD1 (5 bases). V was shortened by 3 bases and J by 8 bases, with 10 bases between the two germline ends. This CDR3 region has 12 residues. Germline V gives CDR1 LNHDA, CDR2 SQIVND (reference sequence). The CDR3 is CASSIRPGEAFF. The CDR3 DNA reads TGTGCCAGTAGTATTCGGCCAGGGGAAGCTTTCTTT.

This clonotype was observed a handful of times. The gene calls are TRBV6-1 and TRBJ1-2; no clear D. Germline-derived CDR1 and CDR2 are MNHNS and SASEGT. Trimming shortened V by 0 bases and J by 5 bases, and 4 bases separated the two germline ends. CDR3 length: 12 amino acids. In DNA, the CDR3 is TGTGCCAGCAGTGAAGCTTGGTATGGCTACACCTTC. Protein product: CASSEAWYGYTF.

V usage is TRBV20-1 and J usage is TRBJ2-7; 10 nucleotides match TRBD2. V gave up 2 bases and J gave up 0 bases; unmatched junction bases: 1. Looked up from germline, CDR1 is DFQATT and CDR2 is SNEGSKA (reference sequence). This CDR3 has 14 residues. The CDR3 here is CSARRTSGSYEQYF. CDR3 nucleotides: TGCAGTGCTAGAAGGACTAGCGGCTCCTACGAGCAGTACTTC.

This clonotype occurred many times. The genes are TRBV6-5 and TRBJ1-1; a weak D match, TRBD1 (6 bases). V shed 0 bases and J shed 7 bases, with 15 bases lying between them. CDR3 length equals 15 residues. CDR1 and CDR2 from the germline V gene are MNHEY and SVGAGI. The CDR3 nucleotides are TGTGCCAGCAGTTACTCTTTGGACAGCAGCTTTGAAGCTTTCTTT. Translated: CASSYSLDSSFEAFF.

CDR3 residues: CATSPAALGENTEAFF. The CDR3 DNA reads TGTGCCACCAGTCCCGCCGCGTTAGGGGAGAACACTGAAGCTTTCTTT. The chain employs TRBV24-1 and TRBJ1-1, with a tentative D call TRBD1 (5 bases). Germline V gene lookup returns CDR1 KGHDR and CDR2 SFDVKD. The CDR3 sequence is 16 residues long. Trimming pared 6 bases from V and 1 base from J, leaving 17 bases between.

This clonotype was seen a few times. V gene TRBV7-8 combines with J gene TRBJ1-2; D is uncertain. CDR1 is SGHVS, CDR2 FQNEAQ, per germline. The CDR3 length is 14 residues. The V end lost 1 base, the J end lost 8 bases, and 14 bases lay between the germline ends. CDR3 sequence reads: CASSLERVGGGYTF. CDR3 nucleotide sequence: TGTGCCAGCAGCTTAGAACGGGTAGGAGGAGGCTACACCTTC.

The chain combines TRBV27 with TRBJ1-6, with a tentative D call TRBD1 (5 bases). V dropped 6 bases and J dropped 7 bases, with 13 bases sitting between them. CDR1 and CDR2 (germline): MNHEY, SMNVEV (reference sequence). The CDR3 length is 14 residues. DNA for the CDR3: TGTGCCAGCAGGCCCGGGACGGCAAATTCACCCCTCCACTTT. This gives the protein CASRPGTANSPLHF.

This clonotype was seen a few times. The chain combines TRBV5-1 with TRBJ1-2; TRBD1 matches 7 bases. This CDR3 comprises 13 residues. V lost 7 bases and J lost 4; bases outside the gene matches: 7. Germline CDR1 SGHRS, CDR2 YFSETQ. The CDR3 region has the DNA TGCGCCAGCCGTGAGACAGGGATCTATGGCTACACCTTC. Translated: CASRETGIYGYTF.

The chain employs TRBV7-2 and TRBJ2-3; D tentatively fits TRBD1 or TRBD2 (5 bases each). V dropped 3 bases and J dropped 0 bases, with 13 bases sitting between them. This CDR3 contains 16 residues. Germline V lookup: CDR1 SGHTA, CDR2 FQGNSA. The CDR3 nucleotides read TGTGCCAGCAGCTTTGGGACCCTTTCTAGCACAGATACGCAGTATTTT. As protein: CASSFGTLSSTDTQYF.

In its sample, this clonotype was seen a few times. The rearrangement joins TRBV15 to TRBJ1-4; no firm D call. The V end lost 0 bases, the J end lost 8 bases, and 13 bases lay between the germline ends. Germline lookup yields CDR1 LNHNV and CDR2 YYDKDF (reference sequence). There are 15 residues in the CDR3. The CDR3 sequence: CATSRDGEVGEKLFF. CDR3 bases: TGTGCCACCAGCAGAGATGGGGAGGTCGGGGAAAAACTGTTTTTT.

The chain recombines TRBV5-5 with TRBJ2-2; D perhaps matches TRBD2 (5 bases). The CDR3 loop spans 13 amino acids. Germline CDR1 SGHKS, CDR2 YYEKEE (reference sequence). Trimming took 2 bases from V and 11 from J, leaving 13 bases between them. For the CDR3, the DNA is TGTGCCAGCAGCTTTGAACTCCCTAGCGAGCTGTTTTTT. This translates into CASSFELPSELFF.

J is TRBJ2-1 and V is TRBV2; no reliable D call. The V end was cut by 3 bases, the J end by 6 bases, with 3 bases between. The CDR3 totals 11 residues. CDR1 is SNHLY and CDR2 is FYNNEI in the germline V gene. In nucleotides, the CDR3 is TGTGCCAGCAGTGACGTCAATGAGCAGTTCTTC. This gives the protein CASSDVNEQFF. The full variable domain, rest sourced from reference TRBV2 and TRBJ2-1, is EPEVTQTPSHQVTQMGQEVILRCVPISNHLYFYWYRQILGQKVEFLVSFYNNEISEKSEIFDDQFSVERPDGSNFTLKIRSTKLEDSAMYFCASSDVNEQFFGPGTRLTVL.

This clonotype has more than one count but fewer than ten. The V call is TRBV7-2, the J call TRBJ2-5; possibly TRBD1 for D (5 bases). V was pared by 5 bases and J by 3 bases, with 13 bases between. The CDR3 sequence is 14 residues long. Germline V gene sequence: CDR1 SGHTA, CDR2 FQGNSA. Written as DNA, the CDR3 is TGTGCCAGCAGCCCTAAGGGGTCGGAAGAGACCCAGTACTTC. Translating it yields CASSPKGSEETQYF.

The rearrangement joins TRBV2 to TRBJ1-6, with D maybe TRBD1 (6 bases). CDR1 is SNHLY and CDR2 is FYNNEI in the germline V gene. The length of the CDR3 is 14 residues. Trimming removed 1 base at V and 11 bases at J, with 12 bases between. The CDR3 region is CASSEDRVGTPLHF. CDR3 bases: TGTGCCAGCAGTGAAGACAGGGTTGGGACACCCCTCCACTTT.

This clonotype appeared many times. The chain uses TRBV5-1 and TRBJ2-5; tentative D call: TRBD1 (7 bases). Per germline, CDR1 SGHRS and CDR2 YFSETQ. V lost 7 bases, J lost 4 bases, and 17 bases lay in between. The CDR3 spans 14 residues. The CDR3 loop is CASSGGGIGETQYF. As DNA, the CDR3 is TGCGCCAGCTCAGGAGGGGGCATTGGAGAGACCCAGTACTTC.

The chain uses TRBV7-3 and TRBJ2-3; 7 bases map to TRBD1. The CDR3 loop spans 16 amino acids. Germline CDR1 is SGHTA and CDR2 is FQGTGA. V shed 5 bases, J shed 0 bases, and the junction held 8 bases outside the gene matches. Here the CDR3 DNA reads TGTGCCAGCAGCCTTGGCAGGGGGAGTAGCACAGATACGCAGTATTTT. This gives the protein CASSLGRGSSTDTQYF. Supplemented by reference TRBV7-3 and TRBJ2-3, the full variable domain reads GAGVSQTPSNKVTEKGKYVELRCDPISGHTALYWYRQSLGQGPEFLIYFQGTGAADDSGLPNDRFFAVRPEGSVSTLKIQRTERGDSAVYLCASSLGRGSSTDTQYFGPGTRLTVL.

This clonotype was recorded a few times. The chain has TRBV5-1 and TRBJ2-1; D is unclear. The CDR3 spans 13 residues. Germline-derived CDR1 and CDR2 are SGHRS and YFSETQ. V was shortened by 0 bases and J by 8 bases, with 9 bases between the two germline ends. For the CDR3, the DNA is TGCGCCAGCAGCTTGGAAGGGCCCCATGAGCAGTTCTTC. Translating it yields CASSLEGPHEQFF.

This clonotype showed up many times. The J gene is TRBJ2-5, the V gene TRBV29-1; 7 bases fit TRBD1. The germline gives CDR1 SQVTM, CDR2 ANQGSEA. This CDR3 comprises 12 residues. The ends lost 8 bases at V and 1 base at J; junction bases unmatched: 4. CDR3: CSSWDSQETQYF. In nucleotides, the CDR3 is TGCAGCTCGTGGGACAGCCAAGAGACCCAGTACTTC.

V and J are TRBV12-3 or TRBV12-4 and TRBJ2-7; possibly TRBD1 for D (6 bases). CDR3 length: 14 amino acids. V gave up 8 bases and J gave up 5 bases, with 19 bases separating them. The CDR3 loop reads CASAIYVGDNEQYF. DNA for the CDR3: TGTGCCAGCGCAATTTACGTGGGGGACAACGAGCAGTACTTC.

The genes are TRBV5-1 and TRBJ1-1, with 7 bases lining up with TRBD1. Germline V lookup: CDR1 SGHRS, CDR2 YFSETQ. V lost 2 bases to trimming and J lost 6 bases; unmatched junction nucleotides: 10. The CDR3 is made up of 15 amino acids. The CDR3 region has the DNA TGCGCCAGCAGCTTTCACGGACAGGTCCAGGCTGAAGCTTTCTTT. Translation gives CASSFHGQVQAEAFF.

This clonotype was recorded at least ten times. V gene TRBV5-5 combines with J gene TRBJ2-5; TRBD1 aligns across 8 bases. V shed 3 bases, J shed 5 bases, and the junction held 6 bases outside the gene matches. Looked up from germline, CDR1 is SGHKS and CDR2 is YYEKEE (reference sequence). The CDR3 runs 14 residues. Written as DNA, the CDR3 is TGTGCCAGCAGCTACCCCGGGACAGGCGAGACCCAGTACTTC. It translates to CASSYPGTGETQYF.

The gene calls are TRBV6-1 and TRBJ2-5; TRBD1 aligns across 8 bases. Germline V gene sequence: CDR1 MNHNS, CDR2 SASEGT. The V and J ends lost 1 base and 2 bases, in that order; junction bases with no gene match: 6. The length of the CDR3 is 16 residues. The CDR3 sequence: CASSEGGTGPQETQYF. The DNA for the CDR3 is TGTGCCAGCAGTGAAGGGGGGACAGGTCCTCAAGAGACCCAGTACTTC.

This clonotype was seen a few times. V and J are TRBV4-1 and TRBJ2-7, with a tentative D call TRBD2 (6 bases). The germline V gene has CDR1 MGHRA and CDR2 YSYEKL. V was pared by 1 base and J by 2 bases, with 15 bases between. The CDR3 consists of 16 residues. CDR3 coding DNA: TGCGCCAGCAGCCAAGGAGTGATGGCGGGAACCTACGAGCAGTACTTC. Its protein product is CASSQGVMAGTYEQYF.

This sequence joins TRBV12-3 or TRBV12-4 and TRBJ1-5; weak D call: TRBD1 (5 bases). The CDR3 spans 15 residues. The V gene lost 6 bases and the J gene lost 3 bases, with 15 bases spanning the gap. The CDR3 sequence is CASSLDRSPNQPQHF. The CDR3 bases are TGTGCCAGCAGCCTTGACAGATCTCCCAATCAGCCCCAGCATTTT.

The chain carries TRBV9 and TRBJ1-3, with 8 bases matching TRBD1. CDR1 and CDR2 from the germline V gene are SGDLS and YYNGEE. The CDR3 length is 16 residues. Trimming at V came to 0 bases and at J to 2 bases, leaving 4 bases not matched to a gene. The CDR3, as DNA: TGTGCCAGCAGCGTAGAACCGGACAGGGCTGGAAACACCATATATTTT. Its protein product is CASSVEPDRAGNTIYF.

This clonotype was picked up a small number of times. The chain carries TRBV7-9 and TRBJ1-1, with D perhaps TRBD1 (6 bases). V gave up 8 bases and J gave up 2 bases, with 12 bases separating them. The CDR3 contains 13 residues. Germline V gene sequence: CDR1 SEHNR, CDR2 FQNEAQ (reference sequence). The CDR3 here is CASARGFNTEAFF. In DNA form, the CDR3 reads TGTGCCAGCGCCAGGGGTTTTAACACTGAAGCTTTCTTT.

V gene TRBV20-1 combines with J gene TRBJ2-4; D remains ambiguous. The CDR3 runs 14 residues. V lost 5 bases and J 2 bases, leaving 13 bases between the germline ends. The germline V gene encodes CDR1 DFQATT and CDR2 SNEGSKA (reference sequence). CDR3 in DNA: TGCAGTGCTCGCCCCGACGGACCCAAAAACATTCAGTACTTC. It yields the protein CSARPDGPKNIQYF.

The gene calls are TRBV6-6 and TRBJ2-6; TRBD1 might be the D (6 bases). This CDR3 region has 15 residues. Germline CDR1 MNHNY, CDR2 SVGAGI (reference sequence). V was pared by 9 bases and J by 0 bases, with 12 bases between. In nucleotides, the CDR3 is TGTGCCAGTTACGAAGGGGGCTCTGGGGCCAACGTCCTGACTTTC. This translates into CASYEGGSGANVLTF.

The genes are TRBV7-8 and TRBJ2-1; tentatively, D is TRBD2 (5 bases). The germline V gene encodes CDR1 SGHVS and CDR2 FQNEAQ. CDR3 size: 15 residues. Trimming stripped 0 bases from V and 0 bases from J, with 6 bases between. CDR3 loop: CASSLARVSYNEQFF. The CDR3 bases are TGTGCCAGCAGCTTAGCGAGGGTCTCCTACAATGAGCAGTTCTTC.

The rearrangement uses TRBV18 and TRBJ1-1; D remains ambiguous. The CDR3 spans 14 residues. V was cut by 2 bases and J by 5 bases, with 12 bases left in between. Looked up from germline, CDR1 is KGHSH and CDR2 is LQKENI. CDR3 residues: CASSPIGRSTEAFF. The DNA for the CDR3 is TGTGCCAGCTCACCAATAGGTCGGAGTACTGAAGCTTTCTTT.